The clone carrying this T cell receptor beta chain was counted at least ten times. The antigen remains unidentified. This record comes from a study of read filtering for tumor transcriptome and immune sequencing. Study-level background: The cohort had some 16 men and over eleven women aged about 47 to 80, mean roughly 65 years. R-ISS stage counts were about 8 for I, approximately 16 for II, more than 5 for III. Study-wide points: RNA-seq captured clonotypes less deeply and reliably than IR-seq.

The library was built from approximately 400 ng RNA with molecular barcoded adaptors for alpha/delta and beta/gamma chains. TCRdb recomputed calls from the reads with MiXCR, one row per CDR3 protein. The sample shows over 35,000 distinct CDR3 sequences, 10% to 15% of them seen only once. Sample: a population of CD138-negative cells sorted from bone marrow. This receptor was obtained from a donor at least 40 years old with multiple myeloma.

CDR3 sequence: CSATSGGEGNEQFF. CDR3 bases: TGCAGTGCTACTAGCGGGGGTGAGGGGAATGAGCAGTTCTTC. The V and J genes are TRBV20-1 and TRBJ2-1; TRBD2 agrees at 10 bases. Trimming removed 4 bases from V and 7 bases from J; junction bases left unmatched: 7. Germline V gene data show CDR1 as DFQATT and CDR2 as SNEGSKA (reference sequence). The CDR3 loop spans 14 amino acids.